This T cell receptor (beta chain) was captured in a study of vaccination and CD4 T cells after COVID-19. Study at large: From HCoV-229E, HCoV-OC43, HCoV-NL63 and SARS-CoV-2, overlapping spike peptides were used to stimulate the cells.

Cultured CD4+ T-cell DNA underwent Oncomine TCR Beta short-read sequencing. TCRdb analysed the PCR reads with MiXCR anew, one entry per CDR3 protein. The sample contains thousands of distinct CDR3 sequences, 35% to 40% of which appear only once. This CDR3 has 14 amino acids. CDR1 is MNHNS and CDR2 is SASEGT in the germline V gene. V shed 6 bases, J shed 4 bases, and the junction held 8 bases outside the gene matches. The treatment was: approximately nine-day PBMC culture with coronavirus spike peptide pools or control peptides (ViraFEST assay). CD4+ T-cell collection from the unexposed donor predated the COVID-19 pandemic (2011-2018). Expanded clonotypes were found by TCR sequencing after peptide-pool stimulation (ViraFEST). Probes of unexposed-donor CD4+ T cells used SARS-CoV-2 S/N and four cold-coronavirus spikes (cells permitting). This clonotype came up a few times. Its antigen is still unknown.

The source material was CD4+ T cells from blood, cultured in vitro. The V call is TRBV6-1, the J call TRBJ1-1; 7 nucleotides agree with TRBD1. The source of this sequence is a human donor in good health. The CDR3 here is CASSLDRVVTEAFF. The CDR3 DNA sequence: TGTGCCAGCAGCCTCGACAGGGTCGTCACTGAAGCTTTCTTT.